The rows below give T cell receptor beta chains drawn from one sample of a study of blood T cell repertoires in COVID-19. The assay was immunoSEQ multiplex PCR, and TCRdb's table has in-frame clones only and misses some. The sample lists roughly 250,000 clones, around four fifths seen once, with about 3.8% in the top ten. The sample taken for sequencing was PBMCs or T cells enriched from blood (not recorded which). The receptor set was obtained from a woman in her 40s who had been exposed to COVID-19. Each CDR3 is given without its conserved first and last residue. A D gene is named only where the DNA matches it firmly. Size tells how often a clone was seen (once, few, many) or the class of an expanded clone, and some rows leave it out.

size: NA
D: NA
V: TRBV11-3
CDR3: ASSLEENSPLH

size: NA
D: NA
V: TRBV9
CDR3: ASSRGTEAF

size: once
D: NA
V: TRBV4-1
CDR3: ASSQDPGARVTEAF

size: NA
D: TRBD1
V: TRBV19
CDR3: ASSSGQGMLLEQY

size: NA
D: TRBD2
V: TRBV10-3
CDR3: AISERSGGGNEQF

size: NA
D: NA
V: TRBV7-8
CDR3: ASSLVFQINEQF

size: NA
D: NA
V: TRBV4-3
CDR3: ASSQWGRDTEAF

size: NA
D: TRBD1
V: TRBV5-1
CDR3: ASSSFPDRINSPLH

size: few
D: NA
V: TRBV28
CDR3: ASSAPAGAGYT

size: NA
D: NA
V: TRBV7-6
CDR3: ASSLGGQGNTIY

size: NA
D: TRBD1
V: TRBV9
CDR3: ASSVGDRGRTNEKLF

size: NA
D: TRBD1
V: TRBV27
CDR3: ASSGTGRGNTIY

size: NA
D: NA
V: TRBV7-8
CDR3: ASSRARNTEAF

size: NA
D: TRBD1
V: TRBV7-9
CDR3: ASSQGVTEAF

size: NA
D: NA
V: TRBV30
CDR3: AWSLTGPDSPLH

size: NA
D: TRBD2
V: TRBV28
CDR3: ASSLSGGGRETQY

size: NA
D: TRBD2
V: TRBV9
CDR3: ASSVRGEKTYEQY

size: NA
D: NA
V: TRBV18
CDR3: ASSPGTSSYEQY

size: NA
D: NA
V: TRBV27
CDR3: ASSLPGTEAF

size: NA
D: NA
V: TRBV6-4
CDR3: ASSPGGDQPQH

size: NA
D: NA
V: TRBV7-2
CDR3: ASSLVVAIANYGYT

size: NA
D: TRBD1
V: TRBV19
CDR3: ASSIGQVVGSEKLF

size: NA
D: NA
V: TRBV7-8
CDR3: ASSRYRALDEQY

size: NA
D: TRBD1
V: TRBV9
CDR3: ASREWTGPMNTEAF

size: NA
D: NA
V: TRBV29-1
CDR3: SVEGGQYTGELF

size: NA
D: NA
V: TRBV30
CDR3: AWSPTGNEQF

size: many
D: NA
V: TRBV5-1
CDR3: ASSFTLRVRVVCQPQH

size: NA
D: TRBD2
V: TRBV5-1
CDR3: ASSLWAGGETQY

size: NA
D: NA
V: TRBV9
CDR3: ASSERDGGGSDTQY

size: few
D: TRBD1
V: TRBV3-1/TRBV3-2
CDR3: ASSHGTGWH

size: NA
D: NA
V: TRBV27
CDR3: ASSFFRGEAF

size: NA
D: NA
V: TRBV5-1
CDR3: ASSLAEGTEAF